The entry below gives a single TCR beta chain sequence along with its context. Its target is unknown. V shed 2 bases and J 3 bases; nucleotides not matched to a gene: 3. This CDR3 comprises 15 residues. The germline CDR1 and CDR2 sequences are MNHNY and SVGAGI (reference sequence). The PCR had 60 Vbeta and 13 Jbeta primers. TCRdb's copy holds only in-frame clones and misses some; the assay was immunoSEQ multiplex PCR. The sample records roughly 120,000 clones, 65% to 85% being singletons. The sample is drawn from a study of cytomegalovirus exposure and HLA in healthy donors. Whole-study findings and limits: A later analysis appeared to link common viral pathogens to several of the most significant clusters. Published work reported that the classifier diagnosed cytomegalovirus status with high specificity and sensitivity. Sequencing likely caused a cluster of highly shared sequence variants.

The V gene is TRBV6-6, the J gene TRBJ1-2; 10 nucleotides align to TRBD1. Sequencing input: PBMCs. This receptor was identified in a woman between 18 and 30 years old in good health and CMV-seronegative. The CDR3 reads CASSYRDRGDYGYTF. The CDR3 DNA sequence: TGTGCCAGCAGTTACAGGGACAGGGGAGACTATGGCTACACCTTC.